This entry is about one T cell receptor (beta chain). The protocol was immunoSEQ multiplex PCR, while the TCRdb copy is restricted to in-frame clones and leaves out a portion. Among around 57,000 clones listed, approximately 80% were seen once. These data originate in a study of blood T cell repertoires in COVID-19. The V and J ends lost 3 bases and 2 bases respectively, with 17 bases between them. In germline, CDR1 is SGHNT, CDR2 YYREEE (reference sequence). This CDR3 has 16 residues. Sequencing was carried out using peripheral blood. The gene calls are TRBV5-4 and TRBJ1-2; tentatively, D is TRBD1 (5 bases). The sequence came from a woman in her seventies with acute or convalescent COVID-19. The CDR3 sequence is CASSSEKTTANYGYTF. In DNA, the CDR3 is TGTGCCAGCAGCTCGGAAAAGACGACAGCCAACTATGGCTACACCTTC.